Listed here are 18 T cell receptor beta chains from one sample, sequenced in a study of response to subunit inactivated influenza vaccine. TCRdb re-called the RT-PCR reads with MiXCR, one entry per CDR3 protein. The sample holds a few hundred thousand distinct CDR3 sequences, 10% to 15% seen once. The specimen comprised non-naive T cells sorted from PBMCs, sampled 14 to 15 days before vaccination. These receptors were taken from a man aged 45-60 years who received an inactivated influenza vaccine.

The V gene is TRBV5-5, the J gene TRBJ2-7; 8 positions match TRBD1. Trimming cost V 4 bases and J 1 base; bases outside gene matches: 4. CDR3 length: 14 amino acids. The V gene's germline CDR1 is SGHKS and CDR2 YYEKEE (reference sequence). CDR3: CASSLGQASYEQYF. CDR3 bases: TGTGCCAGCAGCCTGGGACAGGCTTCCTACGAGCAGTACTTC.

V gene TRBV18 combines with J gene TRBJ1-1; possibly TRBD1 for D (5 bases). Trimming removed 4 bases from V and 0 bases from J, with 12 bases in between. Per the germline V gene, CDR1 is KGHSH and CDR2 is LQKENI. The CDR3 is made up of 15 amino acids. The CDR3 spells CASSRGVRMNTEAFF. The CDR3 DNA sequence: TGTGCCAGCTCACGAGGGGTAAGGATGAACACTGAAGCTTTCTTT.

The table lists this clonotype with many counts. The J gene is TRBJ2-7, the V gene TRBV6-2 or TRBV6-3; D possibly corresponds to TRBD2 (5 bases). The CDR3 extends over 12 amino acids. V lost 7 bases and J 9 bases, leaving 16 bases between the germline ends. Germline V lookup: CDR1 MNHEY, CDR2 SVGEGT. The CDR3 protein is CASTRDVRRQYF. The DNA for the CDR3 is TGTGCCAGCACCCGGGATGTTCGTCGGCAGTACTTC.

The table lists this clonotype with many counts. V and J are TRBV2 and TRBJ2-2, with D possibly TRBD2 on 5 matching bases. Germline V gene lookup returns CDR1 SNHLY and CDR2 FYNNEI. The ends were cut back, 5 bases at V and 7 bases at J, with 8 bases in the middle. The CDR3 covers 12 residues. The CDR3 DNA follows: TGTGCCAGCAGTAATGGAGGCGGGGAGCTGTTTTTT. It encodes CASSNGGGELFF. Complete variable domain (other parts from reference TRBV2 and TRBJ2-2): EPEVTQTPSHQVTQMGQEVILRCVPISNHLYFYWYRQILGQKVEFLVSFYNNEISEKSEIFDDQFSVERPDGSNFTLKIRSTKLEDSAMYFCASSNGGGELFFGEGSRLTVL.

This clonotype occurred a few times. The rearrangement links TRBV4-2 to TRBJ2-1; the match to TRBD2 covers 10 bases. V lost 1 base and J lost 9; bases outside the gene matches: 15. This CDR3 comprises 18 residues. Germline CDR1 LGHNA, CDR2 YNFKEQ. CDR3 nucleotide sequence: TGTGCCAGCAGCCAAGCACTGGGGCTAGCGGGGGCTAATGGTGAGCAGTTCTTC. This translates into CASSQALGLAGANGEQFF.

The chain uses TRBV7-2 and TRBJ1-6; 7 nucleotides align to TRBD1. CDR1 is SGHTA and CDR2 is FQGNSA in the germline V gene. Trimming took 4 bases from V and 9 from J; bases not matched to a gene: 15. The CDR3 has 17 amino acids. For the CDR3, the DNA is TGTGCCAGCAGCTCCCCTGGGGGGCCAGGGGGGTTTTCACCCCTCCACTTT. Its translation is CASSSPGGPGGFSPLHF.

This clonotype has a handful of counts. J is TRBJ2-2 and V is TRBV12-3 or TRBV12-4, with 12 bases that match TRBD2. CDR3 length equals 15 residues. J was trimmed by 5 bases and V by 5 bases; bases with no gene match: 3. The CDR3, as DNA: TGTGCCAGCAGTCTTGGACTAGCGGGAACCGGGGAGCTGTTTTTT. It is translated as CASSLGLAGTGELFF.

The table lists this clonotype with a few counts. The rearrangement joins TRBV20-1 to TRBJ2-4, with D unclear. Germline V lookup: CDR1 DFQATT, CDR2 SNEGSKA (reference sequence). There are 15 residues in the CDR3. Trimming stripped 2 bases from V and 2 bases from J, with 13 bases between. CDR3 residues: CSARKGQRPKNIQYF. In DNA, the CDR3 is TGCAGTGCTAGAAAAGGGCAGCGCCCCAAAAACATTCAGTACTTC.

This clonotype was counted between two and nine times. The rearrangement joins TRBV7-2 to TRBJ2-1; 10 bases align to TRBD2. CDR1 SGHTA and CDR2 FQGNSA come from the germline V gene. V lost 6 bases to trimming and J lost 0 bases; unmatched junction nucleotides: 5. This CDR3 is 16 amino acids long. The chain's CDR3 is CASSSLAGGSYNEQFF. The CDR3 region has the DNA TGTGCCAGCAGTTCATTAGCGGGAGGCTCCTACAATGAGCAGTTCTTC.

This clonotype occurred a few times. The CDR3 is CASSQDGIGTSGDVDTQYF. CDR3 sequence (DNA): TGTGCCAGCAGCCAAGACGGGATCGGGACTAGCGGAGACGTTGATACGCAGTATTTT. This sequence joins TRBV3-1 and TRBJ2-3, with 11 bases lining up with TRBD2. CDR1 is LGHDT and CDR2 is YNNKEL in the germline V gene (reference sequence). The CDR3 runs to 19 residues. V trimming: 0 bases; J trimming: 6 bases; junction bases outside the gene matches: 14.

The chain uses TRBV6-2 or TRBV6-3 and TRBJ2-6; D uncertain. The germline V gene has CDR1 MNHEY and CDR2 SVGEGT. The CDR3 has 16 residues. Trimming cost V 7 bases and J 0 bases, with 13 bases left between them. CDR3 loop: CASMKHIGSGANVLTF. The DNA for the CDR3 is TGTGCCAGCATGAAGCACATCGGCTCTGGGGCCAACGTCCTGACTTTC.

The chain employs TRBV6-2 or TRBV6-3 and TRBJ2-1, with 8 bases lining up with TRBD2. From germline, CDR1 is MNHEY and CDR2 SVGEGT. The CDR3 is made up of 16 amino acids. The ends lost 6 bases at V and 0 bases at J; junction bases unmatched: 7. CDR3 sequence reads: CASRPWAGGSYNEQFF. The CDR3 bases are TGTGCCAGCAGGCCCTGGGCGGGAGGCTCCTACAATGAGCAGTTCTTC.

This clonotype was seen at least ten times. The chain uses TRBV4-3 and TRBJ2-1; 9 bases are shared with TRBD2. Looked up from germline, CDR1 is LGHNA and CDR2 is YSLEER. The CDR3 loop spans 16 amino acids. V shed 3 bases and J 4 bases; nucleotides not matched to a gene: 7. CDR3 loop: CASSHLSGGGYNEQFF. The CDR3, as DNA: TGCGCCAGCAGCCACCTTAGCGGGGGTGGGTACAATGAGCAGTTCTTC.

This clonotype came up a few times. Here the CDR3 DNA reads TGTGCCAGCAGTGAACGAGGGGAGGACACTGAAGCTTTCTTT. It yields the protein CASSERGEDTEAFF. J is TRBJ1-1 and V is TRBV6-1, with D maybe TRBD1 (5 bases). Trimming cost V 2 bases and J 3 bases, with 10 bases left between them. Germline lookup yields CDR1 MNHNS and CDR2 SASEGT. CDR3 length: 14 amino acids.

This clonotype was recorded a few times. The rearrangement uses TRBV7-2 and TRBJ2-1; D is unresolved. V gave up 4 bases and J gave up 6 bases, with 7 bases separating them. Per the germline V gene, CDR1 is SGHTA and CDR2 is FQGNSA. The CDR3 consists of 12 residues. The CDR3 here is CASSSFGNEQFF. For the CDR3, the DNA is TGTGCCAGCAGCTCCTTTGGCAATGAGCAGTTCTTC.

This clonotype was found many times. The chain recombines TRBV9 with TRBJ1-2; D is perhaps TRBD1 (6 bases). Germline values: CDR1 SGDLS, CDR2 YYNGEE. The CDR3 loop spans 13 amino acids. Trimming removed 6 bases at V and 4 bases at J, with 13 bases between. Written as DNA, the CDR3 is TGTGCCAGCATCTCACAGGGAGGCTATGGCTACACCTTC. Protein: CASISQGGYGYTF.

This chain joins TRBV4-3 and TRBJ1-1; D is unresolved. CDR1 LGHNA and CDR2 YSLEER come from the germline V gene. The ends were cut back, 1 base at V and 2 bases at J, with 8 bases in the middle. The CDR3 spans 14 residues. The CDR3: CASSQGETNTEAFF. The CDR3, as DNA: TGCGCCAGCAGCCAAGGTGAAACCAACACTGAAGCTTTCTTT.

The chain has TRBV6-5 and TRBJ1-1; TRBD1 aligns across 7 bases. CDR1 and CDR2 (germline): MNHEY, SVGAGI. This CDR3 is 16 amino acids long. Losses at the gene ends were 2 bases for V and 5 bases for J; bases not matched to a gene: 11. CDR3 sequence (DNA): TGTGCCAGCAGTTACCCAAGACAGGGTAAGGGAACTGAAGCTTTCTTT. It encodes CASSYPRQGKGTEAFF.